The 5 T cell receptor beta chains given below trace back to one sample, sequenced in a study of Tregs in tolerant kidney transplant recipients (dated by TCRdb to between 2018 and 2021). Libraries were built with the immunoSEQ multiplex PCR assay. TCRdb carries this immuneACCESS record with in-frame sequences only. Its versions omit some clonotypes, under half of them owing to an unresolved V gene in the studies checked, with the rest unexplained. For this sample there are 98,000 or so clones; nearly 90% appear just once. The top ten clones comprise roughly 0.31% of the sample. The time point label on this specimen signifies: blood sample drawn before combined kidney and bone marrow transplant. Sequenced here: CD4+ T cells from blood, sampled before the transplant. The receptors come from a human donor who received a combined kidney and bone marrow transplant.

The gene calls are TRBV7-2 and TRBJ2-7, with a weak D call TRBD2 (5 bases). The germline V and J ends were trimmed by 1 base and 5 bases, with 12 bases remaining between them. CDR1 and CDR2 from the germline V gene are SGHTA and FQGNSA. CDR3 length: 14 residues. The CDR3 DNA sequence: TGTGCCAGCAGCTTAGTGGGTCTAGCCGACGAGCAGTACTTC. Its protein is CASSLVGLADEQYF.

The rearrangement uses TRBV2 and TRBJ1-2; TRBD1 matches 9 bases. CDR3 length: 17 amino acids. Germline V gene sequence: CDR1 SNHLY, CDR2 FYNNEI. V shed 3 bases and J 4 bases; nucleotides not matched to a gene: 12. The CDR3 sequence is CASSEGTGGVRFYGYTF. CDR3 sequence (DNA): TGTGCCAGCAGTGAGGGAACAGGGGGCGTCCGATTCTATGGCTACACCTTC.

The rearrangement joins TRBV7-9 to TRBJ2-5; 8 bases agree with TRBD1. After removal of 5 bases from V and 4 bases from J, the junction contained 6 bases not matched to a gene. Germline-derived CDR1 and CDR2 are SEHNR and FQNEAQ (reference sequence). This CDR3 is built from 14 residues. DNA of the CDR3: TGTGCCAGCAGCCGGAGGACAGGGAGAGAGACCCAGTACTTC. Protein: CASSRRTGRETQYF.

The chain combines TRBV5-4 with TRBJ2-7; D is unresolved. The CDR3 runs to 15 residues. Germline V gene sequence: CDR1 SGHNT, CDR2 YYREEE (reference sequence). V was trimmed by 0 bases and J by 4 bases, leaving 14 bases between them. The CDR3, as DNA: TGTGCCAGCAGCTTGGCCGCCCAAGAAACATACGAGCAGTACTTC. This encodes CASSLAAQETYEQYF.

The chain recombines TRBV28 with TRBJ2-6, with no clear D. Trimming took 2 bases from V and 0 from J, leaving 5 bases between them. Germline V gives CDR1 MDHEN, CDR2 SYDVKM. CDR3 length: 15 residues. CDR3 sequence reads: CASSLEASGANVLTF. CDR3 nucleotide sequence: TGTGCCAGCAGTTTAGAGGCCTCTGGGGCCAACGTCCTGACTTTC. The variable domain in full, with the rest retrieved from reference TRBV28 and TRBJ2-6, is DVKVTQSSRYLVKRTGEKVFLECVQDMDHENMFWYRQDPGLGLRLIYFSYDVKMKEKGDIPEGYSVSREKKERFSLILESASTNQTSMYLCASSLEASGANVLTFGAGSRLTVL.